This T cell receptor (beta chain) was recovered during a study of T cells in Graves' hyperthyroidism and ophthalmopathy. General study results and limits: The model made its ophthalmopathy prediction, and onset followed a median approximately six months later.

The CDR3 regions of TCR beta were amplified from RNA transcripts. A set of HTBI primers served as the primers for a first-round RT-PCR of the TCR CDR3. TCRdb reanalysed the multiplex PCR reads using MiXCR and keeps one entry per CDR3 protein. The top ten clones hold 19% of a sample with a few hundred thousand distinct CDR3 sequences, around 45% of them seen once. V lost 5 bases and J 0 bases, leaving 8 bases between the germline ends. The CDR3 covers 14 residues. The germline gives CDR1 MNHEY, CDR2 SVGAGI. Worth noting for this clonotype: The antigen remains unidentified.

The sequence was collected from an adult woman with Graves' disease, either hyperthyroidism or ophthalmopathy (not recorded which). J is TRBJ1-5 and V is TRBV6-5; D remains unclear. The specimen sequenced was peripheral blood or thyroid tissue (not recorded which). DNA for the CDR3: TGTGCCAGCAGTGAATGGTATAGCAATCAGCCCCAGCATTTT. This sequence encodes CASSEWYSNQPQHF.